The present T cell receptor beta chain was sequenced within a study of cytomegalovirus exposure and HLA in healthy donors. Study-level points and caveats: The authors later linked a missense DCLRE1C variant to TCR beta V- and J-gene trimming.

The PCR ran on 60 Vbeta and 13 Jbeta primers. Only in-frame clones appear in the TCRdb table, and some are missing; sequencing was by immunoSEQ multiplex PCR. The profile covers roughly 6,200 clones, with 51% appearing a single time and roughly 5% taken by the ten largest. About this clone itself: Its antigen is as yet unknown.

Trimming shortened V by 0 bases and J by 4 bases, and 16 bases separated the two germline ends. The CDR3 runs to 17 residues. Germline V lookup: CDR1 GTSNPN, CDR2 SVGIG (reference sequence). The sequence came from a man aged 25 to 40 in good health and CMV-seropositive. V usage is TRBV30 and J usage is TRBJ1-6; D gene unclear. The sequenced sample consisted of PBMCs. As DNA, the CDR3 is TGTGCCTGGAGTGTATTGTGGTCGGGAAATTATAATTCACCCCTCCACTTT. This sequence encodes CAWSVLWSGNYNSPLHF.